This entry describes one T cell receptor (beta chain). The sample originates from a study of T cell changes during pregnancy in multiple sclerosis. Produced via immunoSEQ multiplex PCR; TCRdb's table is partial and in-frame only. The sample has approximately 71,000 clones; 90% to 95% are singletons. The V gene's germline CDR1 is MNHEY and CDR2 SMNVEV (reference sequence). CDR3 length: 17 amino acids. V was clipped by 5 bases and J by 2 bases, with 20 bases between them. The TCR sequence derives from a female donor with multiple sclerosis, enrolled in a pregnancy study. The chain recombines TRBV27 with TRBJ2-3; perhaps TRBD2 as D (6 bases). The sequencing used peripheral blood, collected in the third trimester of pregnancy. The CDR3 DNA reads as TGTGCCAGCAGTCAGCCATTCGGGGGTCCCCCCACAGATACGCAGTATTTT. Protein sequence: CASSQPFGGPPTDTQYF.